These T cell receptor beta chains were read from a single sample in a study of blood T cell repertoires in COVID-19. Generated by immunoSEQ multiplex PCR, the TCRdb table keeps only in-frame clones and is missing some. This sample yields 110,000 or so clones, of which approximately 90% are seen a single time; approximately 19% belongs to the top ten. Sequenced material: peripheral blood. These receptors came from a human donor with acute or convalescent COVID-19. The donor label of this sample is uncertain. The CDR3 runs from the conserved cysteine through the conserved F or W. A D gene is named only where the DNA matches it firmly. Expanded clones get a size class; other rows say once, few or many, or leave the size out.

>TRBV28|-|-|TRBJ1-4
TGTGCCAGCAGTTTAGGGCACCGGGGTGAAAAACTGTTTTTT
CASSLGHRGEKLFF
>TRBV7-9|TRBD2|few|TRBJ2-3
TGTGCCAGCAGCTCGCCGACTAGCGGGGGGGCAGATACGCAGTATTTT
CASSSPTSGGADTQYF
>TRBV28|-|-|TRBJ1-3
TGTGCCAGCAGTTCGGGAGCCCTCTCTGGAAACACCATATATTTT
CASSSGALSGNTIYF
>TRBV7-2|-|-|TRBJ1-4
TGTGCCAGCAGCCCCGGGACAACGAGGGAAAAACTGTTTTTT
CASSPGTTREKLFF
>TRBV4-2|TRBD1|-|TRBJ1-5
TGTGCCAGCAGCCAAGATCCTGGGACAGGGGTAAGCAATCAGCCCCAGCATTTT
CASSQDPGTGVSNQPQHF
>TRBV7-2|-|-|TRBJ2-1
TGTGCCAGCAGCTTATCTATCAACAATGAGCAGTTCTTC
CASSLSINNEQFF
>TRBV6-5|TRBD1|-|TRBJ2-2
TGTGCCAGCAGTATGATGGGACAGCTCACCGGGGAGCTGTTTTTT
CASSMMGQLTGELFF
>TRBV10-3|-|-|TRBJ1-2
TGTGCCATCAGTGAGTCAGAGGGGGATGGCTACACCTTC
CAISESEGDGYTF
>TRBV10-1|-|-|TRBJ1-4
TGCGCCAGCGGAGAGAAAGCTAATGAAAAACTGTTTTTT
CASGEKANEKLFF
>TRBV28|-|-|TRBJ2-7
TGTGCCAGCAGTCCGACCGGGGGGCTCTACGAGCAGTACTTC
CASSPTGGLYEQYF
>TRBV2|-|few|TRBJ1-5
TGTGCCAGCAGTGAGAACAGGTTAAGCAATCAGCCCCAGCATTTT
CASSENRLSNQPQHF
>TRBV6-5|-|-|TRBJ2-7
TGTGCCAGCAGTTACTCAGCACAGACCTACGAGCAGTACTTC
CASSYSAQTYEQYF
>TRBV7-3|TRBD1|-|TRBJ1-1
TGTGCCAGCAGCCCACAGGGGGCGACCACTGAAGCTTTCTTT
CASSPQGATTEAFF
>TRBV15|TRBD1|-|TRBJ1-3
TGTGCCACCAGCAGAGCCCCAGGGGGGTCTGGAAACACCATATATTTT
CATSRAPGGSGNTIYF
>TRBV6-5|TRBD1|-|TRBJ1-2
TGTGCCAGCAGTTCCCGGACAGGGGGTAACTATGGCTACACCTTC
CASSSRTGGNYGYTF
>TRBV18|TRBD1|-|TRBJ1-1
TGTGCCAGCTCAAAGGAAACAGGGGGTGAAGCTTTCTTT
CASSKETGGEAFF
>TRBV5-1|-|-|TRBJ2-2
TGCGCCAGCAGCTTGGGACAGAGGAACACCGGGGAGCTGTTTTTT
CASSLGQRNTGELFF
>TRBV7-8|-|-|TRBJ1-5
TGTGCCAGCAGCTTACGGGACATCGATCAGCCCCAGCATTTT
CASSLRDIDQPQHF
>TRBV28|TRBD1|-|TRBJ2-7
TGTGCCAGCACCCGCGGGACAGGCGCCTACTACGAGCAGTACTTC
CASTRGTGAYYEQYF
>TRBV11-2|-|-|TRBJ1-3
TGTGCCAGCAGCGAACAGGGTTACTCTGGAAACACCATATATTTT
CASSEQGYSGNTIYF
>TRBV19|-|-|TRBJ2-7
TGTGCCAGTAGTATGCGCAAAGAGGGCGAGCAGTACTTC
CASSMRKEGEQYF
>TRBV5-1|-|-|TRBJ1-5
TGCGCCAGCAGCCCGGGGGAAGGTTTCCGGCAGCCCCAGCATTTT
CASSPGEGFRQPQHF
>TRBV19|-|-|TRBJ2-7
TGTGCCAGTAGTATGAAAGGAAGTATAGGATCCATAACTAGCCCCTACGAGCAGTACTTC
CASSMKGSIGSITSPYEQYF
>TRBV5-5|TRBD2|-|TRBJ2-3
TGTGCCAGCAGCTTGGGGACTAGCGGCTACACAGATACGCAGTATTTT
CASSLGTSGYTDTQYF
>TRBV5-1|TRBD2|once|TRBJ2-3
TGCGCCAGCAGCACGGGACTAGCGGGAGCTGGTGATACGCAGTATTTT
CASSTGLAGAGDTQYF
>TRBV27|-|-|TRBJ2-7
TGTGCCAGCAGTGTCTACAGGGAATCCTACGAGCAGTACTTC
CASSVYRESYEQYF
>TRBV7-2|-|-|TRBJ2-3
TGTGCCAGCAGCTTAGGACAGACAGCTAGCACAGATACGCAGTATTTT
CASSLGQTASTDTQYF
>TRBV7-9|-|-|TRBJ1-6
TGTGCCAGCAGCTTGGACGGACAAAGGAATTCACCCCTCCACTTT
CASSLDGQRNSPLHF
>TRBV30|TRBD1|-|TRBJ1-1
TGTGCCGGGGACAGGCGAAACACTGAAGCTTTCTTT
CAGDRRNTEAFF
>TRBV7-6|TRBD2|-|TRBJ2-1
TGTGCCAGCAGCTTGGGGACTAGCTACTACAATGAGCAGTTCTTC
CASSLGTSYYNEQFF
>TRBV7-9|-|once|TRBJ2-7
TGTGCCAGCAGCTTAGGAGGGCAGGGGTGGAACGAGCAGTACTTC
CASSLGGQGWNEQYF
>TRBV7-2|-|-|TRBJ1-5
TGTGCCAGCAGCTTAGTCGGTAGCAATCAGCCCCAGCATTTT
CASSLVGSNQPQHF
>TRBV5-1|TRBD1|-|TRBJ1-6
TGCGCCAGCAGCCCGGGGACAGTTAATAATTCACCCCTCCACTTT
CASSPGTVNNSPLHF
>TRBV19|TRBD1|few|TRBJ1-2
TGTGCCAGTAAATACCGTGTCGCGCGCAGACAGGGGGCGCGTGGCTATGGCTACACCTTC
CASKYRVARRQGARGYGYTF
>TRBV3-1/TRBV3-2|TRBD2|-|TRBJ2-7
TGTGCCAGCAGCCTTAGCGGGTACTCCTACGAGCAGTACTTC
CASSLSGYSYEQYF
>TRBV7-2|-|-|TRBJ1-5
TGTGCCAGCAGCTCGACGGGTACTATGGCGGGTCAGCCCCAGCATTTT
CASSSTGTMAGQPQHF
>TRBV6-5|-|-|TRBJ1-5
TGTGCCAGCAGTACCGGGGCCGGGAGGGGTCAGCCCCAGCATTTT
CASSTGAGRGQPQHF
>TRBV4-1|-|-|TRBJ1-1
TGCGCCAGCAGCAAGGGGGTACTCAGGGACGGCTTGAACACTGAAGCTTTCTTT
CASSKGVLRDGLNTEAFF
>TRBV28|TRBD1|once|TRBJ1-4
TGTGCCAGCAGTCCAGACAGGGTCGGGGAAAAACTGTTTTTT
CASSPDRVGEKLFF
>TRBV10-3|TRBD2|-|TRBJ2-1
TGTGCCATCAGTGAGTCTCGATTCAGCGGGGGGGCCGGTAGCAATGAGCAGTTCTTC
CAISESRFSGGAGSNEQFF
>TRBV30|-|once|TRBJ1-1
TGTGCCTGGAGTGTGCTACAGGGAACTGAAGCTTTCTTT
CAWSVLQGTEAFF
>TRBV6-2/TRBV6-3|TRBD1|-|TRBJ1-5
TGTGCCAGCAGCCTCCCTGACCGGGACAGGAGCAATCAGCCCCAGCATTTT
CASSLPDRDRSNQPQHF